Presented here are 7 T cell receptor beta chains from one specimen sequenced in a study of blood T cells in healthy people across ages. Through a sample-barcoded 5' primer and a J-beta primer mix, a second PCR was run for 7 to 11 cycles. TCRdb ran MiXCR on the 5' RACE reads and lists one entry per CDR3 protein. The repertoire holds approximately 880,000 distinct CDR3 sequences, with around 48% as singletons. Sequenced material: blood. The receptors come from a man between 25 and 39 years old in good health.

The sample holds one count of this clonotype. One base away lies a much larger clone, so this may be a sequencing read error. The rearrangement joins TRBV3-1 to TRBJ2-1, with TRBD1 identical over 9 bases. The J call could be wrong; TRBJ2-7 is a better fit for the DNA end. The CDR3 contains 15 residues. In germline, CDR1 is LGHDT, CDR2 YNNKEL (reference sequence). The CDR3 bases are TGTGCCAGCAGCCGGGGACAGGGAACTTACAATGAGCAGTACTTC. It is translated as CASSRGQGTYNEQYF.

This rearrangement joins TRBV20-1 to TRBJ2-4; D call uncertain. The germline V gene encodes CDR1 DFQATT and CDR2 SNEGSKA (reference sequence). V dropped 1 base and J dropped 0 bases, with 10 bases sitting between them. The CDR3 is 15 amino acids. CDR3 bases: TGCAGTGCTAGAGGGCGGATCCTAGCCAAAAACATTCAGTACTTC. Translating it yields CSARGRILAKNIQYF.

As for this clonotype: A much more abundant neighbour one base away suggests this may be a read error. CDR3 DNA sequence: TGCGCCAGCAGCGTGGAAGCAGGGTACAATGAGCAGTTCTTC. Encoded protein: CASSVEAGYNEQFF. The chain has TRBV5-1 and TRBJ2-1; tentatively, D is TRBD1 (5 bases). This CDR3 is built from 14 residues. CDR1 and CDR2 (germline): SGHRS, YFSETQ. The V end was cut by 4 bases, the J end by 4 bases, with 12 bases between.

The sample holds a few counts of this clonotype. This rearrangement joins TRBV12-3 or TRBV12-4 to TRBJ2-4, with 7 bases lining up with TRBD1. The V segment lost 6 bases and the J segment 0 bases; nucleotides outside the gene matches: 11. The CDR3 is 17 residues long. CDR3 DNA: TGTGCCAGCAGCGATCCTCCGACAGGGCTAGCCAAAAACATTCAGTACTTC. Its protein product is CASSDPPTGLAKNIQYF.

This clonotype was detected a few times. V gene TRBV6-6 combines with J gene TRBJ2-7; 9 positions match TRBD1. The J segment lost 2 bases and the V segment lost 4 bases, leaving 9 bases of the junction unmatched. The germline CDR1 and CDR2 sequences are MNHNY and SVGAGI (reference sequence). The CDR3 contains 16 residues. The CDR3 nucleotides are TGTGCCAGCAGTTCCAACACAGGGGGCACAACCTACGAGCAGTACTTC. As protein: CASSSNTGGTTYEQYF.

The chain recombines TRBV3-1 with TRBJ1-2; tentatively, D is TRBD1 (5 bases). Trimming stripped 5 bases from V and 2 bases from J, with 12 bases between. The CDR3 consists of 14 residues. Germline CDR1 and CDR2: LGHDT and YNNKEL (reference sequence). The chain's CDR3 is CASSYPGENYGYTF. The CDR3 DNA is TGTGCCAGCAGCTACCCGGGGGAGAACTATGGCTACACCTTC. The full variable domain, completed using reference TRBV3-1 and TRBJ1-2, is DTAVSQTPKYLVTQMGNDKSIKCEQNLGHDTMYWYKQDSKKFLKIMFSYNNKELIINETVPNRFSPKSPDKAHLNLHINSLELGDSAVYFCASSYPGENYGYTFGSGTRLTVV.

The genes are TRBV12-3 or TRBV12-4 and TRBJ2-5, with no clear D. Gene TRBJ2-7 matches the end of the DNA better, so the J call may be wrong. CDR3 length: 14 amino acids. The CDR3 is CASSHTTGQYEQYF. As DNA, the CDR3 is TGTGCCAGCAGTCATACTACCGGGCAATACGAGCAGTACTTC.